These 30 T cell receptor beta chains came from one sample sequenced in a study of T cell responses to AZD1222 COVID-19 vaccine. The assay was immunoSEQ multiplex PCR, and TCRdb's table has in-frame clones only and misses some. Found here are tens of thousands of clones, around 86% of them singletons; the top ten hold roughly 10%. Sample: peripheral blood, taken on day 0 of AZD1222 vaccination. Every receptor here comes from an adult in good health.

This clone was recorded once. This CDR3 reads CASRPGPGGDTQYF. DNA of the CDR3: TGTGCCAGCCGCCCAGGACCCGGTGGGGATACGCAGTATTTT. The V gene is TRBV18, the J gene TRBJ2-3, with D unresolved. This CDR3 is built from 14 residues. Germline CDR1 and CDR2: KGHSH and LQKENI. Trimming left V 8 bases short and J 6 bases short, with 18 bases between.

The chain links TRBV19 to TRBJ2-4, with D maybe TRBD2 (5 bases). The germline V gene encodes CDR1 LNHDA and CDR2 SQIVND (reference sequence). Trimming pared 7 bases from V and 6 bases from J, leaving 13 bases between. The CDR3 is 13 amino acids. CDR3 in DNA: TGTGCCAGTACCAGGAGCGGTGGAAACATTCAGTACTTC. Translated: CASTRSGGNIQYF.

The chain is built from TRBV3-1 (or the pseudogene TRBV3-2) and TRBJ1-5; a possible D gene is TRBD1 (5 bases). Trimming pared 0 bases from V and 4 bases from J, leaving 7 bases between. Germline CDR1 and CDR2: LGHDT and YNNKEL (reference sequence). The length of the CDR3 is 14 residues. The CDR3 DNA is TGTGCCAGCAGCCAAGATGCAGGGAATCAGCCCCAGCATTTT. This gives the protein CASSQDAGNQPQHF.

The chain employs TRBV2 and TRBJ2-7; 9 bases match TRBD1. V was pared by 6 bases and J by 0 bases, with 3 bases of the junction left unmatched. Germline lookup yields CDR1 SNHLY and CDR2 FYNNEI. The CDR3 is 14 amino acids. In DNA form, the CDR3 reads TGTGCCAGCAGACGACAGGGGGACTCCTACGAGCAGTACTTC. Its translation: CASRRQGDSYEQYF.

V usage is TRBV29-1 and J usage is TRBJ2-2; D uncertain. Trimming shortened V by 0 bases and J by 6 bases, and 5 bases separated the two germline ends. The germline gives CDR1 SQVTM, CDR2 ANQGSEA. The CDR3 runs 12 residues. The CDR3 DNA is TGCAGCGTTGAAGATCCCCCCGGGGAGCTGTTTTTT. Protein: CSVEDPPGELFF.

CDR3 coding DNA: TGTGTCTCTAGCGGGGCCTCCTACGAGCAGTACTTC. Translating it yields CVSSGASYEQYF. The chain joins TRBV28 to TRBJ2-7, with 9 bases aligning to TRBD2. Germline CDR1 and CDR2: MDHEN and SYDVKM. This CDR3 is built from 12 residues.

V is TRBV20-1 and J is TRBJ1-3; 7 nucleotides match TRBD1. The CDR3 has 15 amino acids. V shed 6 bases and J 5 bases; nucleotides not matched to a gene: 13. Germline V gene lookup returns CDR1 DFQATT and CDR2 SNEGSKA (reference sequence). The CDR3 is CSASRLTGTRNTIYF. CDR3 in DNA: TGCAGTGCCAGTCGATTGACAGGGACTAGAAACACCATATATTTT.

The DNA of the CDR3 is TGTGCCTGGGCCCGGTCCTCCAGCACAGATACGCAGTATTTT. Translating gives CAWARSSSTDTQYF. The V and J genes are TRBV30 and TRBJ2-3; D call uncertain. CDR3 length: 14 residues. The V and J ends lost 5 bases and 0 bases respectively, with 12 bases between them. Germline values: CDR1 GTSNPN, CDR2 SVGIG (reference sequence).

Written as DNA, the CDR3 is TGTGCCAGTAGTGCCTCCGGGGAGCTGTTTTTT. As protein: CASSASGELFF. The chain joins TRBV19 to TRBJ2-2; D gene uncertain. V gave up 5 bases and J gave up 6 bases, with 4 bases separating them. The germline gives CDR1 LNHDA, CDR2 SQIVND (reference sequence). The CDR3 covers 11 residues.

This chain joins TRBV3-1 (or the pseudogene TRBV3-2) and TRBJ2-3; 13 bases are shared with TRBD2. CDR3 length: 16 amino acids. CDR1 LGHDT and CDR2 YNNKEL come from the germline V gene (reference sequence). With V trimmed by 5 bases and J by 0 bases, 2 bases remained unmatched. The CDR3 loop is CASSSGLAGSTDTQYF. CDR3 nucleotides: TGTGCCAGCAGCTCGGGACTAGCGGGGAGCACAGATACGCAGTATTTT.

This sequence joins TRBV15 and TRBJ1-1, with a weak D call TRBD1 (6 bases). This CDR3 is built from 14 residues. V was shortened by 0 bases and J by 9 bases, with 14 bases between the two germline ends. CDR1 and CDR2 (germline): LNHNV, YYDKDF (reference sequence). As DNA, the CDR3 is TGTGCCACCAGCAGAGATCGACGGGACACCCAAGCTTTCTTT. This gives the protein CATSRDRRDTQAFF.

The rearrangement links TRBV5-1 to TRBJ2-7; 8 bases map to TRBD2. The CDR3 has 15 amino acids. Germline CDR1 SGHRS, CDR2 YFSETQ. The V segment lost 0 bases and the J segment 0 bases; nucleotides outside the gene matches: 2. CDR3 DNA sequence: TGCGCCAGCAGCTTGGTAGCGGGGAGCTCCTACGAGCAGTACTTC. It translates to CASSLVAGSSYEQYF. The variable domain in full, completed from reference TRBV5-1 and TRBJ2-7, reads KAGVTQTPRYLIKTRGQQVTLSCSPISGHRSVSWYQQTPGQGLQFLFEYFSETQRNKGNFPGRFSGRQFSNSRSEMNVSTLELGDSALYLCASSLVAGSSYEQYFGPGTRLTVT.

The chain recombines TRBV7-9 with TRBJ1-4; 10 bases align to TRBD1. The J segment lost 6 bases and the V segment lost 3 bases, leaving 1 base of the junction unmatched. The CDR3 loop spans 14 amino acids. Germline V gives CDR1 SEHNR, CDR2 FQNEAQ (reference sequence). The CDR3 loop reads CASSLGTGDEKLFF. CDR3 DNA sequence: TGTGCCAGCAGCTTGGGGACAGGGGATGAAAAACTGTTTTTT.

The J gene is TRBJ1-4, the V gene TRBV12-3 or TRBV12-4; no clear D gene. The V gene lost 3 bases and the J gene lost 3 bases, with 2 bases spanning the gap. The CDR3 is made up of 12 amino acids. For the CDR3, the DNA is TGTGCCAGCAGTTTGTCTAATGAAAAACTGTTTTTT. Protein: CASSLSNEKLFF.

The chain has TRBV4-1 and TRBJ2-2, with 9 bases matching TRBD1. The CDR3 spans 16 residues. After removal of 4 bases from V and 5 bases from J, the junction contained 8 bases not matched to a gene. From germline, CDR1 is MGHRA and CDR2 YSYEKL. DNA for the CDR3: TGCGCCAGCAGCCTCGCCGGGACAGGGAGAACCGGGGAGCTGTTTTTT. As protein: CASSLAGTGRTGELFF.

The chain couples TRBV5-1 to TRBJ2-3; perhaps TRBD1 as D (5 bases). Trimming took 4 bases from V and 0 from J, leaving 12 bases between them. Germline-derived CDR1 and CDR2 are SGHRS and YFSETQ. The CDR3 loop spans 15 amino acids. CDR3 sequence (DNA): TGCGCCAGCAGCACCCGGACACCTAGCACAGATACGCAGTATTTT. The encoded protein is CASSTRTPSTDTQYF.

This clone was detected only a few times. The rearrangement uses TRBV10-1 and TRBJ1-6; 8 bases fit TRBD1. CDR3 length: 15 amino acids. The germline V gene has CDR1 WNHNN and CDR2 SYGVQD (reference sequence). Trimming at V came to 5 bases and at J to 6 bases, leaving 6 bases not matched to a gene. The CDR3 is CASSSGQGLNSPLHF. CDR3 nucleotides: TGCGCCAGCAGTTCTGGACAGGGACTTAATTCACCCCTCCACTTT.

The chain links TRBV7-9 to TRBJ2-7; D unresolved. Germline V gene sequence: CDR1 SEHNR, CDR2 FQNEAQ (reference sequence). The CDR3 contains 14 residues. With 3 bases removed from V and 4 bases from J, the gap between germline ends came to 13 bases. CDR3 amino acids: CASSFGDRQYEQYF. CDR3 bases: TGTGCCAGCAGCTTCGGAGACCGTCAGTACGAGCAGTACTTC.

This chain joins TRBV6-5 and TRBJ1-2, with D uncertain. The CDR3 loop spans 13 amino acids. V lost 7 bases and J lost 8, with 17 bases in between. Germline V CDR1 and CDR2: MNHEY, SVGAGI. CDR3 DNA sequence: TGTGCCAGCACCGACCCAGATCCAAGAGGCTACACCTTC. Its protein product is CASTDPDPRGYTF.

The gene calls are TRBV5-1 and TRBJ1-6; no definite D call. The CDR3 has 15 residues. Germline V lookup: CDR1 SGHRS, CDR2 YFSETQ. V gave up 5 bases and J gave up 3 bases, with 12 bases separating them. The CDR3 DNA reads as TGCGCCAGCAGGCGTGGCGAAGACTATAATTCACCCCTCCACTTT. Its protein product is CASRRGEDYNSPLHF.

The V call is TRBV28, the J call TRBJ1-6; no clear D. Germline V gene lookup returns CDR1 MDHEN and CDR2 SYDVKM. The CDR3 spans 15 residues. V lost 2 bases to trimming and J lost 0 bases, with 5 bases between them. The DNA for the CDR3 is TGTGCCAGCAGTTTAGGAAGCTCCTATAATTCACCCCTCCACTTT. Translated, it gives CASSLGSSYNSPLHF.

The chain combines TRBV3-1 (or the pseudogene TRBV3-2) with TRBJ1-2, with 12 bases aligning to TRBD1. The CDR3 consists of 15 residues. Trimming cost V 1 base and J 6 bases; bases outside gene matches: 3. CDR1 and CDR2 (germline): LGHDT, YNNKEL (reference sequence). DNA of the CDR3: TGTGCCAGCAGCCAAGGGGACAGGGGGCGCAATGGCTACACCTTC. Its protein is CASSQGDRGRNGYTF.

V usage is TRBV19 and J usage is TRBJ1-4; D gene ambiguous. The V gene's germline CDR1 is LNHDA and CDR2 SQIVND (reference sequence). CDR3 size: 18 residues. V dropped 7 bases and J dropped 0 bases, with 21 bases sitting between them. CDR3: CASNALGIPLSTNEKLFF. CDR3 coding DNA: TGTGCCAGTAACGCCCTGGGAATCCCACTTTCAACTAATGAAAAACTGTTTTTT.

In this sample, this clone turned up many times. J is TRBJ2-3 and V is TRBV30; 12 bases are a match to TRBD2. The CDR3 is 14 amino acids. The V segment lost 5 bases and the J segment 4 bases; nucleotides outside the gene matches: 4. Germline V lookup: CDR1 GTSNPN, CDR2 SVGIG (reference sequence). The CDR3: CAWDTSGGSDTQYF. In DNA form, the CDR3 reads TGTGCCTGGGATACTAGCGGGGGGTCAGATACGCAGTATTTT.

The rearrangement joins TRBV5-8 to TRBJ1-5; no definite D call. Trimming stripped 2 bases from V and 6 bases from J, with 6 bases between. There are 12 residues in the CDR3. Germline CDR1 reads SGHTS; CDR2 reads YDEGEE. CDR3 sequence reads: CASSFLSQPQHF. CDR3 coding DNA: TGTGCCAGCAGCTTTCTCAGTCAGCCCCAGCATTTT. The complete variable domain, with remaining parts taken from reference TRBV5-8 and TRBJ1-5, reads EAGVTQSPTHLIKTRGQQATLRCSPISGHTSVYWYQQALGLGLQFLLWYDEGEERNRGNFPPRFSGRQFPNYSSELNVNALELEDSALYLCASSFLSQPQHFGDGTRLSIL.

The chain employs TRBV7-2 and TRBJ1-5, with D perhaps TRBD1 (5 bases). CDR1 SGHTA and CDR2 FQGNSA come from the germline V gene. The V and J ends lost 0 bases and 3 bases respectively, with 12 bases between them. The CDR3 loop spans 16 amino acids. The CDR3 spells CASSLAGGGNNQPQHF. In DNA form, the CDR3 reads TGTGCCAGCAGCTTAGCGGGGGGAGGGAACAATCAGCCCCAGCATTTT.

V usage is TRBV5-1 and J usage is TRBJ2-1, with D unclear. This CDR3 has 14 residues. Germline V gene lookup returns CDR1 SGHRS and CDR2 YFSETQ. Deletions cut 0 bases from V and 9 bases from J, with 13 bases between. Written as DNA, the CDR3 is TGCGCCAGCAGCTTGGGAGGCCCGGTAGGTGAGCAGTTCTTC. It is translated as CASSLGGPVGEQFF.

This chain joins TRBV19 and TRBJ2-2; 11 bases agree with TRBD1. J lost 0 bases, V lost 8 bases, and 5 bases had no gene match. CDR1 and CDR2 (germline): LNHDA, SQIVND (reference sequence). This CDR3 is 16 amino acids long. As DNA, the CDR3 is TGTGCCAGTCGGGGGGGACAGGGGGCGAACACCGGGGAGCTGTTTTTT. It codes for CASRGGQGANTGELFF. Full variable domain (outside the CDR3, taken from reference TRBV19 and TRBJ2-2): DGGITQSPKYLFRKEGQNVTLSCEQNLNHDAMYWYRQDPGQGLRLIYYSQIVNDFQKGDIAEGYSVSREKKESFPLTVTSAQKNPTAFYLCASRGGQGANTGELFFGEGSRLTVL.

V and J are TRBV10-2 and TRBJ2-3; 15 bases are a match to TRBD2. The CDR3 spans 19 residues. Germline V gene lookup returns CDR1 WSHSY and CDR2 SAAADI. The junction had 11 bases not matched to a gene; V was cut back by 5 bases and J by 2 bases. This CDR3 is CASSQGLAGGPRTTDTQYF. In DNA form, the CDR3 reads TGCGCCAGCAGTCAGGGACTAGCGGGGGGCCCTAGGACCACAGATACGCAGTATTTT.

Only one count was recorded for this clone. V is TRBV30 and J is TRBJ1-4, with a weak D call TRBD1 (6 bases). This CDR3 spans 13 amino acids. Trimming pared 4 bases from V and 8 bases from J, leaving 14 bases between. Germline values: CDR1 GTSNPN, CDR2 SVGIG (reference sequence). The DNA for the CDR3 is TGTGCCTGGAATGCACAGGGTCTGGAAAAACTGTTTTTT. Residues: CAWNAQGLEKLFF.